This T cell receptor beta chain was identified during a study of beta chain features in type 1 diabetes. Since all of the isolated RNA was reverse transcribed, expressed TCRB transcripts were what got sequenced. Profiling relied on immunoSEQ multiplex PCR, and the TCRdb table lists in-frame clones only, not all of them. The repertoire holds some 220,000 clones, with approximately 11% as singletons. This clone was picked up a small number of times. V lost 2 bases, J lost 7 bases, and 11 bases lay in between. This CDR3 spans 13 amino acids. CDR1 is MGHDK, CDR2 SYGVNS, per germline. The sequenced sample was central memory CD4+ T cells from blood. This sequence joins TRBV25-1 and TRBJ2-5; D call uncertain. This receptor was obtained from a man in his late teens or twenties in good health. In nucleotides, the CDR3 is TGTGCCAGCAGTGAACCCTCTAAAGTGACCCAGTACTTC. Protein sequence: CASSEPSKVTQYF.